This TCR beta chain was recorded in a study of T cells after yellow fever vaccination. There are a few counts of this clonotype. Antigen specificity is unknown. MiXCR was run by TCRdb on the 5' RACE reads, yielding one entry per CDR3 protein. The data hold around 63,000 distinct CDR3 sequences, with about 7% observed a single time. Points from the study as a whole: Once the booster was given, most primary-vaccination clones reappeared, at approximately 97% for CD4 and more than 85% for CD8. Though weaker, the secondary response peaked faster, on day 5 versus 15. Highly abundant clonotypes carried over from the bulk population could end up in FACS-sorted repertoires as contaminants.

This TCR was sampled from a man aged 30 to 39 who received the YFV17D yellow fever vaccine. The source was CD8+ T cells sorted from PBMCs, collected 15 days after the yellow fever booster vaccination.

CDR3 nucleotide sequence: TGTGCCAGTTCAGCGGGACCGTGGGAGACCCAGTACTTC. This gives the protein CASSAGPWETQYF. The V gene is TRBV19, the J gene TRBJ2-5, with 7 bases fitting TRBD2. The CDR3 is 13 amino acids. Germline V lookup: CDR1 LNHDA, CDR2 SQIVND (reference sequence). Germline trimming cut 8 bases from V and 5 bases from J; bases unmatched to any gene: 8.